This T cell receptor (beta chain) was identified during a study of cytomegalovirus exposure and HLA in healthy donors. The wider study: The 110 million or so unique TCR beta sequences, from roughly 180 million T cells, were found by an earlier analysis.

After removal of 1 base from V and 1 base from J, the junction contained 3 bases not matched to a gene. Germline V CDR1 and CDR2: SGDLS, YYNGEE. The CDR3 is made up of 16 amino acids. Both 60 Vbeta primers and 13 Jbeta primers went into the PCR. Generated by immunoSEQ multiplex PCR, the TCRdb table keeps only in-frame clones and is missing some. The table lists tens of thousands of clones, 75% of them singletons, with 7.2% in the top ten. This TCR came from a woman in her forties in good health and CMV-seronegative. The chain couples TRBV9 to TRBJ2-7; 12 nucleotides agree with TRBD2. What was sequenced was PBMCs. The CDR3 bases are TGTGCCAGCAGCGTATATGGACTAGCGGGATCCTACGAGCAGTACTTC. Amino acids: CASSVYGLAGSYEQYF.